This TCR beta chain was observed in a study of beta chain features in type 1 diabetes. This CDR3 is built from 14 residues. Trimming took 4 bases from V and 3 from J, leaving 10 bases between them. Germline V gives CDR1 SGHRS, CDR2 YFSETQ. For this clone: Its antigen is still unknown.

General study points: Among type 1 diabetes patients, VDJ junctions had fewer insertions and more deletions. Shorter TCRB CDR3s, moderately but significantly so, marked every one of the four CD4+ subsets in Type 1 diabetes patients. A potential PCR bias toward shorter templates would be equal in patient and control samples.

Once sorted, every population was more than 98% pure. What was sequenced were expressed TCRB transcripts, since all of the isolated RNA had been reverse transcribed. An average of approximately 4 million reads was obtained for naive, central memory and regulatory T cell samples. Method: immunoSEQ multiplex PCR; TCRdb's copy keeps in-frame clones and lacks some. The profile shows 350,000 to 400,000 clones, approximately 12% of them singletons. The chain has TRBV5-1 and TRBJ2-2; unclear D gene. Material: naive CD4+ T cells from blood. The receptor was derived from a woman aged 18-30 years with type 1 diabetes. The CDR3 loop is CASSVGSDTGELFF. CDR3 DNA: TGCGCCAGCAGCGTGGGTTCGGACACCGGGGAGCTGTTTTTT.